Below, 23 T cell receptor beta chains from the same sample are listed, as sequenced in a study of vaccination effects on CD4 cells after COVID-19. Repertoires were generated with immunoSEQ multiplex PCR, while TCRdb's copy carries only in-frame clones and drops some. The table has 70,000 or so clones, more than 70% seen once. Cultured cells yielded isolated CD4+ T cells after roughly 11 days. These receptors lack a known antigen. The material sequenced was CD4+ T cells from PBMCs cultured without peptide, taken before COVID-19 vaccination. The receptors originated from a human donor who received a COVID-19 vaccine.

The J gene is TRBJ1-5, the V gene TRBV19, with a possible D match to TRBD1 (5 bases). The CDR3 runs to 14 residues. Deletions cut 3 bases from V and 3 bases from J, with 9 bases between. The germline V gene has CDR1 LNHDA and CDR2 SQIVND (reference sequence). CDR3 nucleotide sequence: TGTGCCAGTAGTATGAGGGACCCCAATCAGCCCCAGCATTTT. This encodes CASSMRDPNQPQHF.

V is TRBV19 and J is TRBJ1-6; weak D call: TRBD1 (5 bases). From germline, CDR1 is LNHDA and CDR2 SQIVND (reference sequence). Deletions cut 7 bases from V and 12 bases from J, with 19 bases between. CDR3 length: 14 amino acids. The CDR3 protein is CASTPGTGSRPLHF. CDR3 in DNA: TGTGCCAGTACCCCCGGGACGGGGTCTAGACCCCTCCACTTT. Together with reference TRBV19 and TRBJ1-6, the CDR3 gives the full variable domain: DGGITQSPKYLFRKEGQNVTLSCEQNLNHDAMYWYRQDPGQGLRLIYYSQIVNDFQKGDIAEGYSVSREKKESFPLTVTSAQKNPTAFYLCASTPGTGSRPLHFGNGTRLTVT.

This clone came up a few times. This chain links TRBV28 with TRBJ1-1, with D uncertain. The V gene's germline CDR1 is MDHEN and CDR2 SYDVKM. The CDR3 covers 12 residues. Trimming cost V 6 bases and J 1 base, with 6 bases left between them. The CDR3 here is CASRWGNTEAFF. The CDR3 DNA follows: TGTGCCAGCAGGTGGGGGAACACTGAAGCTTTCTTT.

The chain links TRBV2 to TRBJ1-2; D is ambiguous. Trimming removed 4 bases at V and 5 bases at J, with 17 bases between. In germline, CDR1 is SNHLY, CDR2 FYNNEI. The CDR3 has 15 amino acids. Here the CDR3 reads CASSVEVSHKYGYTF. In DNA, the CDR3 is TGTGCCAGCAGTGTCGAGGTGTCTCATAAGTATGGCTACACCTTC.

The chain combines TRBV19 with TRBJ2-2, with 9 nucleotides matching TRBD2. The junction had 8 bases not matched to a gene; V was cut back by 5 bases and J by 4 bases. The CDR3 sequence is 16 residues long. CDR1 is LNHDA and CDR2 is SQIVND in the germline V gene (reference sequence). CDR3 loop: CASSPESGGITGELFF. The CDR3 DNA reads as TGTGCCAGTAGTCCAGAGAGCGGGGGGATCACCGGGGAGCTGTTTTTT.

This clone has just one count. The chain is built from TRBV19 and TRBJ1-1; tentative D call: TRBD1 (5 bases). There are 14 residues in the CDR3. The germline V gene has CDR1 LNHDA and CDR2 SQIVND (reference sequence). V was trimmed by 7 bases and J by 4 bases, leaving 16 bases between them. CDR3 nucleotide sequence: TGTGCCAGTACGGTCAGGAGGGGAGGCACTGAAGCTTTCTTT. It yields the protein CASTVRRGGTEAFF. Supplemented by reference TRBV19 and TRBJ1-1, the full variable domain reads DGGITQSPKYLFRKEGQNVTLSCEQNLNHDAMYWYRQDPGQGLRLIYYSQIVNDFQKGDIAEGYSVSREKKESFPLTVTSAQKNPTAFYLCASTVRRGGTEAFFGQGTRLTVV.

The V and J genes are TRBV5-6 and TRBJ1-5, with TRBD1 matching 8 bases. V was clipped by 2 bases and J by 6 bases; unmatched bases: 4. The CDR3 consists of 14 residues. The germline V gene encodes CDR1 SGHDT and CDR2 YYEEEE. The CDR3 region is CASSFQGASQPQHF. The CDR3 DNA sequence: TGTGCCAGCAGCTTCCAGGGGGCAAGTCAGCCCCAGCATTTT.

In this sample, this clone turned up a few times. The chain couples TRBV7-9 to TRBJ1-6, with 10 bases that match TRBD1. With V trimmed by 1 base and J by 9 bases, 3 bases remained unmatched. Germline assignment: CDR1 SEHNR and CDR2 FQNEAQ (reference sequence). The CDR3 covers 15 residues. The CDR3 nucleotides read TGTGCCAGCAGCTTAGAGACAGGGGGCGCTTCACCCCTCCACTTT. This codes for CASSLETGGASPLHF.

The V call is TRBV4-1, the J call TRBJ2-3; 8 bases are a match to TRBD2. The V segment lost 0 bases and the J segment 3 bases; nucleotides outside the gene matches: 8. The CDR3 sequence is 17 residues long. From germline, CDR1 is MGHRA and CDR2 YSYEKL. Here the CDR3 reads CASSQESIAGWTDTQYF. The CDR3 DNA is TGCGCCAGCAGCCAAGAATCTATAGCGGGGTGGACAGATACGCAGTATTTT.

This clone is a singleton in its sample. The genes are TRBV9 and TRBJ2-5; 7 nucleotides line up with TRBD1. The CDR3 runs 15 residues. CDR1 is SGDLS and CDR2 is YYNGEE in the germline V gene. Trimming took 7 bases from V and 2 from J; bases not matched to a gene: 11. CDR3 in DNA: TGTGCCAGCTCCACCAGGGGGTCAGATCAAGAGACCCAGTACTTC. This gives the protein CASSTRGSDQETQYF.

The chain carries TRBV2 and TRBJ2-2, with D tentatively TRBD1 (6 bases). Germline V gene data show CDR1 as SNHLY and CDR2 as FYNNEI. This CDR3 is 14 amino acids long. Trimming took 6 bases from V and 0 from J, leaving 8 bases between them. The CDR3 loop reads CASRDRTNTGELFF. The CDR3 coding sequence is TGTGCCAGCAGGGACAGAACGAACACCGGGGAGCTGTTTTTT.

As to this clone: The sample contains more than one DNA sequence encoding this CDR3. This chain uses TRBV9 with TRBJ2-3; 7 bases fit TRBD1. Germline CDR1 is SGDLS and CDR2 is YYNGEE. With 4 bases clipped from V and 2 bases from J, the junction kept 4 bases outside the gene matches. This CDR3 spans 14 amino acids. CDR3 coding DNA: TGTGCCAGCAGCACAACAGGGGACACAGATACGCAGTATTTT. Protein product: CASSTTGDTDTQYF.

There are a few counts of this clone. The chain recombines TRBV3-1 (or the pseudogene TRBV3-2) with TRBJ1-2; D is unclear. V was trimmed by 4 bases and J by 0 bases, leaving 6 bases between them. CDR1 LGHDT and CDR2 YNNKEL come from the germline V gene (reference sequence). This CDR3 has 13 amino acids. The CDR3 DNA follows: TGTGCCAGCAGCCTCGGGACTAACTATGGCTACACCTTC. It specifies CASSLGTNYGYTF.

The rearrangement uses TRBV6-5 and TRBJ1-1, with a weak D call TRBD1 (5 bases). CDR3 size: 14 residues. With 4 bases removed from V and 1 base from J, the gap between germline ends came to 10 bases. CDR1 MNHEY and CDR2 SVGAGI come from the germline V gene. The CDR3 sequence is CASSSVGGNTEAFF. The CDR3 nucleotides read TGTGCCAGCAGTTCCGTGGGGGGGAACACTGAAGCTTTCTTT.

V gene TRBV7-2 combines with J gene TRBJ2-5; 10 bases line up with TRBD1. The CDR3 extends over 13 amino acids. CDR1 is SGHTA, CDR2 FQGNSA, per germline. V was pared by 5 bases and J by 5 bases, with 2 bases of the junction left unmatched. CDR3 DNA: TGTGCCAGCAGCCCGGGACAGGGGGAGACCCAGTACTTC. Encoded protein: CASSPGQGETQYF.

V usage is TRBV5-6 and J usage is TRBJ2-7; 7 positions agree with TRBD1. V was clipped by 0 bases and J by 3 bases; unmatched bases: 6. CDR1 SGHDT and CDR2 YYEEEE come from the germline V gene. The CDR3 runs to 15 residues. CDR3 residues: CASSLGQGVDYEQYV. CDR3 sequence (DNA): TGTGCCAGCAGCTTGGGGCAGGGGGTTGACTACGAGCAGTACGTC.

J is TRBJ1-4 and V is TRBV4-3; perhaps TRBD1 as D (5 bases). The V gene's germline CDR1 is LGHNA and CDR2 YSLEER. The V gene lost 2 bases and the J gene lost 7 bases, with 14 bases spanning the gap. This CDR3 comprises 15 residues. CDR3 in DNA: TGCGCCAGCAGCCAACCCGGGCAGGGAGGTGAAAAACTGTTTTTT. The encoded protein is CASSQPGQGGEKLFF.

The CDR3 region has the DNA TGTGCCACCAGTGACCCGCCCGGGACAGGGTACTACAATGAGCAGTTCTTC. This sequence encodes CATSDPPGTGYYNEQFF. This chain joins TRBV24-1 and TRBJ2-1; TRBD1 agrees at 9 bases. Per the germline V gene, CDR1 is KGHDR and CDR2 is SFDVKD. CDR3 length equals 17 residues. Trimming removed 4 bases from V and 3 bases from J; junction bases left unmatched: 9.

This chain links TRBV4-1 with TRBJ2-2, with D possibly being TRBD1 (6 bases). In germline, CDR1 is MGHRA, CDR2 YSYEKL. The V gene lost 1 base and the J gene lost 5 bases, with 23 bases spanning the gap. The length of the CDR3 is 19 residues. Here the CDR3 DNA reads TGCGCCAGCAGCCAAGGCCCCCTAACTAGGTTGGGGACAACCGGGGAGCTGTTTTTT. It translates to CASSQGPLTRLGTTGELFF.

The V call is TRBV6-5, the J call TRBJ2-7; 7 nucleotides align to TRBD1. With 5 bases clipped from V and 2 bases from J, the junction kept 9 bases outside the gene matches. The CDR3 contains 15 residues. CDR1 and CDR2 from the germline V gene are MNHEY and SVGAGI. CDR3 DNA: TGTGCCAGCAGTACCCCACCTGGACAGGCCTACGAGCAGTACGTC. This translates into CASSTPPGQAYEQYV.

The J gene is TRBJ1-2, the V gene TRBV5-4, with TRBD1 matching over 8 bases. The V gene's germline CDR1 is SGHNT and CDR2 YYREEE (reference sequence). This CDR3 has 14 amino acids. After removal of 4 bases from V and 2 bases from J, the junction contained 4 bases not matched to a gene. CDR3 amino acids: CASSPDRGNYGYTF. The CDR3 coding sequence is TGTGCCAGCAGCCCCGACAGGGGAAACTATGGCTACACCTTC.

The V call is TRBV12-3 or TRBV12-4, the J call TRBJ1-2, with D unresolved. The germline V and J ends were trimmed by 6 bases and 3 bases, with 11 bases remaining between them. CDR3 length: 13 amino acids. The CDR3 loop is CASRSTVYYGYTF. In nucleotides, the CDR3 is TGTGCCAGCAGATCGACGGTTTACTATGGCTACACCTTC.

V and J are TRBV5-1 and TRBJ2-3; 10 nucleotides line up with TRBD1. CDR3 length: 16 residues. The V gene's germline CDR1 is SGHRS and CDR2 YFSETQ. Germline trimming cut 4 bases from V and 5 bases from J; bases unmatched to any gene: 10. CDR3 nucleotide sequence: TGCGCCAGCAGCGTCGGGACAGGGGCGCCCCTAGATACGCAGTATTTT. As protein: CASSVGTGAPLDTQYF.